This T cell receptor beta chain was obtained from a study of blood T cell repertoires in COVID-19. The CDR3 sequence is 13 residues long. Germline V CDR1 and CDR2: GTSNPN, SVGIG (reference sequence). Using immunoSEQ multiplex PCR, the repertoire was profiled, and TCRdb retains in-frame clones only, with some absent. The sample has around 62,000 clones, approximately 85% seen once; the top ten hold approximately 25%. V and J are TRBV30 and TRBJ2-3, with D unclear. The specimen sequenced was peripheral blood. The TCR originated in a man aged 45-60 years with acute or convalescent COVID-19. The CDR3 loop is CAALGLDTDTQYF. CDR3 DNA: TGTGCAGCGCTCGGCCTTGACACAGATACGCAGTATTTT. The full variable domain, its missing parts supplied by reference TRBV30 and TRBJ2-3, is SQTIHQWPATLVQPVGSPLSLECTVEGTSNPNLYWYRQAAGRGLQLLFYSVGIGQISSEVPQNLSASRPQDRQFILSSKKLLLSDSGFYLCAALGLDTDTQYFGPGTRLTVL.